This is a list of T cell receptor beta chains from one sample in a study of neurological immune-mediated disorders. Each CDR3 protein gets one entry after TCRdb re-called the 5' RACE reads with MiXCR. The table records around 70,000 distinct CDR3 sequences, 4.8% of them present only once. Sequenced material: PBMCs. Receptors were obtained from a woman in her 70s with multiple sclerosis. The CDR3 runs from the conserved cysteine through the conserved F or W. Each record gives: clone size, V gene, CDR3 protein. Some rows have no size entry. The others give once, few or many, or a class for an expanded clone.

- TRBV7-9 CASSRPRSSYNEQFF
many TRBV3-1 CASSLWTGEQYF
few TRBV6-5 CASSRERGAYEQYF
few TRBV5-1 CASSLGEAGGTSYNEQFF
- TRBV12-3/TRBV12-4 CDSNRATDTQYF
many TRBV7-3 CASSSPGLAGVGEQFF
many TRBV27 CASALPGGTNEKLFF
many TRBV5-1 CASSSDRALEVYNEQFF
many TRBV3-1 CASSQDRTGGGLDEKLFF
many TRBV20-1 CSARDRIFGGRGSTEAFF
many TRBV11-2 CASSPLDRITDTQYF
many TRBV14 CASSQALGGSYEQYF
many TRBV7-2 CASSLGGGTWNEQFF
- TRBV4-2 CASRGDPSTGELFF
many TRBV3-1 CASSGAPGTRAQFF
many TRBV5-1 CASSRDSSFTDTQYF
- TRBV21-1 CASSKEAKGKTANTEAFF
many TRBV20-1 CSATSRGQPQHF
many TRBV5-1 CASSLVGQLNEQFF
- TRBV19 CASIRGSSNQPQHF
many TRBV12-3/TRBV12-4 CASSLRGRSTGGNYGYTF
few TRBV9 CASSPIAGSQRETQYF
many TRBV5-1 CASSKSRDRGTEAFF
many TRBV5-6 CASSPGWSFSYNEQFF
many TRBV3-1 CASSFRTSGGFYEQYF
many TRBV5-8 CASSTDWSYGYTF
few TRBV5-1 CASSWGTTNTGELFF
many TRBV20-1 CSARALAAYEQYF
many TRBV4-3 CASSQDLRNRGNEQFF
many TRBV5-1 CASSLELAGGSGEQYF
few TRBV4-1 CASSQDILAGVTDTQYF